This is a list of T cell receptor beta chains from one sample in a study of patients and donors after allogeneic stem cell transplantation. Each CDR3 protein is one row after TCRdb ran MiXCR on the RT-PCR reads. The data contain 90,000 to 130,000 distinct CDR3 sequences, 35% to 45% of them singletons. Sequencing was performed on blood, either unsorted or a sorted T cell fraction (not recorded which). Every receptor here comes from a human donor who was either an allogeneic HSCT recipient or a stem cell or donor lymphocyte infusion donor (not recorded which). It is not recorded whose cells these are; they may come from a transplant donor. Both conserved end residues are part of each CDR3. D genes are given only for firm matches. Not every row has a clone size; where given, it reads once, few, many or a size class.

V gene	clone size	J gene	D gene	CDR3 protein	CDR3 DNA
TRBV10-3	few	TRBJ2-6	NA	CAISSGGRANVLTF	TGTGCCATCAGTTCGGGGGGCAGGGCCAACGTCCTGACTTTC
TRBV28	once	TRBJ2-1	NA	CASSLSARGSVEQFF	TGTGCCAGCAGTTTATCGGCTAGGGGGTCTGTTGAGCAGTTCTTC
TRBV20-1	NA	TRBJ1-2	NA	CSAGNYYGYTF	TGCAGTGCTGGGAACTACTATGGCTACACCTTC
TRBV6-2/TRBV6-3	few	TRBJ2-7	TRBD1	CASRRQGNQYEQYF	TGTGCCAGCAGACGACAGGGGAATCAATACGAGCAGTACTTC
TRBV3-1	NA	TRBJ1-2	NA	CASSQANRLYGYTF	TGTGCCAGCAGCCAAGCGAACAGGCTCTATGGCTACACCTTC
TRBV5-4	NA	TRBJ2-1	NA	CASSLASGEEQFF	TGTGCCAGCAGCTTGGCCTCAGGGGAAGAGCAGTTCTTC
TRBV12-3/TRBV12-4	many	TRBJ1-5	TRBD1	CASRTGNQPQHF	TGTGCCAGCAGGACAGGGAATCAGCCCCAGCATTTT
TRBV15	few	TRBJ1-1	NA	CATSRDVRNTEAFF	TGTGCCACCAGCAGAGATGTCCGGAACACTGAAGCTTTCTTT
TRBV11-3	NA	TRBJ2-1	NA	CASSFRRRGDEQFF	TGTGCCAGCAGCTTTCGCCGTAGGGGTGATGAGCAGTTCTTC
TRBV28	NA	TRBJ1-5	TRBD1	CAVCPPGQGCQPQHF	TGTGCCGTATGCCCTCCGGGACAGGGCTGTCAGCCCCAGCATTTT
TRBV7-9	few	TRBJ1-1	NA	CASSVDSGQNTEAFF	TGTGCCAGCAGCGTAGATAGTGGGCAGAACACTGAAGCTTTCTTT
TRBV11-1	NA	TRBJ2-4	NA	CASSLRDGQNIQYF	TGTGCCAGCAGCTTGAGGGACGGACAAAACATTCAGTACTTC
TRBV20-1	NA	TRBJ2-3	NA	CSVEGKRTQYF	TGCAGTGTGGAGGGAAAGAGGACGCAGTATTTT
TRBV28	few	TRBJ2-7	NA	CASTVGVYYEQYF	TGTGCCAGCACTGTAGGGGTTTATTACGAGCAGTACTTC
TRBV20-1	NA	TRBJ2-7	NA	CSAEQGRGEQYF	TGCAGTGCGGAACAGGGTAGAGGCGAGCAGTACTTC
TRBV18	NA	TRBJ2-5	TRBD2	CASSPLGTSGTAQETQYF	TGTGCCAGCTCACCACTTGGGACTAGCGGGACAGCCCAAGAGACCCAGTACTTC
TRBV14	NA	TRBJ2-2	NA	CASSQGWTSTYTGELFF	TGTGCCAGCAGCCAAGGATGGACAAGTACTTACACCGGGGAGCTGTTTTTT
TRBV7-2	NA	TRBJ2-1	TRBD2	CASSLWTRGPYNEQFF	TGTGCCAGCAGCCTTTGGACTAGGGGCCCCTACAATGAGCAGTTCTTC
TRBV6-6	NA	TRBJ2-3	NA	CATTQGGTDTQYF	TGTGCCACCACCCAGGGCGGCACAGATACGCAGTATTTT
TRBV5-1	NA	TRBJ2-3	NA	CASSLPGATDTQYF	TGCGCCAGCAGCTTGCCGGGAGCCACAGATACGCAGTATTTT
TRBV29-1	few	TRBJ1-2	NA	CSVEGGGVGGYTF	TGCAGCGTTGAAGGAGGCGGAGTCGGAGGCTACACCTTC
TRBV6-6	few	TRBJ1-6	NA	CAIPGSSVNSPLHF	TGTGCCATCCCGGGGAGCAGCGTTAATTCACCCCTCCACTTT
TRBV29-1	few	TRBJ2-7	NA	CSVGGHEIDEQYF	TGCAGCGTTGGGGGCCACGAGATAGACGAGCAGTACTTC
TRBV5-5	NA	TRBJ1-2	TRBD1	CASSPQSGTGGPVYGYTF	TGTGCCAGCAGCCCGCAAAGTGGGACAGGGGGACCCGTCTATGGCTACACCTTC
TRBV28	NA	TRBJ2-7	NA	CASSRQVPYEQYF	TGTGCCAGCAGCCGACAGGTTCCATACGAGCAGTACTTC
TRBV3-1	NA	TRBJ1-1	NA	CASSGLGTEAFF	TGTGCCAGTTCAGGGCTAGGCACTGAAGCTTTCTTT
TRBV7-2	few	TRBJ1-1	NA	CASSWDYSNTEAFF	TGTGCCAGCAGCTGGGACTATTCTAACACTGAAGCTTTCTTT
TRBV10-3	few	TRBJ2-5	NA	CAISESGARETQYF	TGTGCCATCAGTGAGTCGGGAGCGCGAGAGACCCAGTACTTC
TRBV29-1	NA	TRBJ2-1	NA	CSVRTVLIYNEQFF	TGCAGCGTTAGGACTGTACTGATCTACAATGAGCAGTTCTTC
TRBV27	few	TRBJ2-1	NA	CASSLWGEQFF	TGTGCCAGCAGTTTATGGGGGGAGCAGTTCTTC
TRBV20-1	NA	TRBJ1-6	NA	CSARATGGPLHF	TGCAGTGCTAGAGCTACCGGGGGTCCCCTCCACTTT
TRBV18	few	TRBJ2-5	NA	CASSPGRIQETQYF	TGTGCCAGCTCACCGGGGCGGATACAAGAGACCCAGTACTTC
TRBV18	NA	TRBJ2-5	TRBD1	CASSLWTGRETQYF	TGTGCCAGCTCACTATGGACAGGGCGAGAGACCCAGTACTTC
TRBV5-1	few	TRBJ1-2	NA	CASSLVPDSSYGYTF	TGCGCCAGCAGCTTGGTCCCGGACAGCTCCTATGGCTACACCTTC
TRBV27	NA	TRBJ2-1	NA	CASSLVDYNEQFF	TGTGCCAGCAGTTTAGTGGACTACAATGAGCAGTTCTTC
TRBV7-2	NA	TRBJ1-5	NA	CASSFPGRPQHF	TGTGCCAGCAGCTTTCCAGGTCGGCCCCAGCATTTT
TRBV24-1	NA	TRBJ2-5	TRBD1	CATSTGTGHETQYF	TGTGCCACCAGCACCGGGACAGGGCATGAGACCCAGTACTTC
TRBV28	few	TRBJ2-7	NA	CASSLNRKGRYEQYF	TGTGCCAGCAGTTTAAACAGGAAGGGCCGATACGAGCAGTACTTC
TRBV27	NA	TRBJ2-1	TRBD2	CASSTSGKYNEQFF	TGTGCCAGCAGTACTAGCGGGAAATACAATGAGCAGTTCTTC
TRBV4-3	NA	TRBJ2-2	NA	CASSQKGGFGELFF	TGCGCCAGCAGCCAAAAGGGAGGATTCGGGGAGCTGTTTTTT
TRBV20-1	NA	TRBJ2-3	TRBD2	CSASSLAGVVASTDTQYF	TGCAGTGCTAGTTCCCTAGCGGGAGTAGTTGCTAGCACAGATACGCAGTATTTT